Shown below are 7 T cell receptor beta chains from a single sample sequenced in a study of shared clonotypes between healthy human individuals. Sequencing was performed with immunoSEQ multiplex PCR; in TCRdb, only in-frame clones are kept and a portion is missing. The table includes 2 million to 3 million clones, 90% to 95% detected once. Sequenced: naive CD4+ T cells from PBMCs. The subset was: CD45RA+ positively selected. The receptors were gathered from a young man in good health. Some clones in this sample may be carry-over from other donors' samples.

On this clone itself: The same CDR3 can be traced to other DNA sequences in this sample. The CDR3 DNA follows: TGTGCCAGCTCACTTAGTACAGATACGCAGTATTTT. Protein product: CASSLSTDTQYF. This chain links TRBV18 with TRBJ2-3; D is unresolved. The V end lost 4 bases, the J end lost 3 bases, and 5 bases lay between the germline ends. Germline V CDR1 and CDR2: KGHSH, LQKENI. This CDR3 has 12 residues. Based on the CDR3 plus reference TRBV18 and TRBJ2-3, the full variable domain is NAGVMQNPRHLVRRRGQEARLRCSPMKGHSHVYWYRQLPEEGLKFMVYLQKENIIDESGMPKERFSAEFPKEGPSILRIQQVVRGDSAAYFCASSLSTDTQYFGPGTRLTVL.

The chain joins TRBV7-6 to TRBJ2-6; D might be TRBD1 (5 bases). Germline V gene data show CDR1 as SGHVS and CDR2 as FNYEAQ. This CDR3 comprises 15 residues. The V end was cut by 4 bases, the J end by 1 base, with 8 bases between. CDR3 residues: CASSSQVSGANVLTF. CDR3 nucleotides: TGTGCCAGCAGCTCACAGGTTTCTGGGGCCAACGTCCTGACTTTC.

The chain recombines TRBV29-1 with TRBJ2-1; TRBD2 matches at 7 bases. CDR1 is SQVTM and CDR2 is ANQGSEA in the germline V gene. This CDR3 is 16 amino acids long. The ends lost 5 bases at V and 4 bases at J; junction bases unmatched: 14. In DNA form, the CDR3 reads TGCAGCGTTTTCTACCAAACTAGCGTAAATTACAATGAGCAGTTCTTC. Its translation is CSVFYQTSVNYNEQFF.

The chain is built from TRBV21-1 and TRBJ2-2; whether TRBD1, the table's D call, matches the DNA was not checked. TRBV21-1 is a pseudogene segment. The CDR3 runs to 17 residues. The CDR3 sequence: CASSTLTRDRGTGELFF. For the CDR3, the DNA is TGTGCCAGCAGCACCCTTACACGGGACAGGGGAACCGGGGAGCTGTTTTTT.

As concerns this clone: Distinct nucleotide sequences in the sample also encode this CDR3. V gene TRBV28 combines with J gene TRBJ2-1; D unresolved. The CDR3 loop spans 11 amino acids. V lost 2 bases and J lost 6, with 2 bases in between. Germline CDR1 and CDR2: MDHEN and SYDVKM. CDR3 in amino acids: CASSLGNEQFF. CDR3 in DNA: TGTGCCAGCAGTTTAGGCAATGAGCAGTTCTTC.

This clone was detected once. This chain uses TRBV19 with TRBJ2-7; 7 nucleotides agree with TRBD1. Germline CDR1 is LNHDA and CDR2 is SQIVND (reference sequence). Trimming removed 2 bases from V and 2 bases from J; junction bases left unmatched: 9. This CDR3 region has 16 residues. The CDR3: CASSITHRGVTYEQYF. The DNA of the CDR3 is TGTGCCAGTAGTATAACCCACAGGGGTGTAACCTACGAGCAGTACTTC.

CDR3 sequence reads: CASSSENSPLHF. The CDR3 coding sequence is TGTGCCAGCAGTTCAGAGAATTCACCCCTCCACTTT. The chain joins TRBV28 to TRBJ1-6; no clear D gene. Germline CDR1 reads MDHEN; CDR2 reads SYDVKM. Deletions cut 4 bases from V and 7 bases from J, with 5 bases between. The CDR3 runs 12 residues.